The T cell receptor (beta chain) under discussion was sequenced for a study of T cells after yellow fever vaccination. Study outcomes and limitations: Highly abundant clonotypes carried over from the bulk population could end up in FACS-sorted repertoires as contaminants. Overlap between CD4 and CD8 compartments was detected for a small share of clonotypes.

This clonotype showed up many times. Trimming removed 4 bases from V and 8 bases from J, with 14 bases in between. This CDR3 is built from 13 residues. One entry per CDR3 protein results from TCRdb running MiXCR on the 5' RACE reads. The sample contains around 40,000 distinct CDR3 sequences, about 6.8% of which appear only once. The sequenced sample was CD8+ T cells not binding an NS4B(214-222) dextramer, sorted from PBMCs, obtained 45 days after the yellow fever booster vaccination. The receptor was isolated from a man aged 25 to 45 who received the YFV17D yellow fever vaccine. V usage is TRBV12-3 or TRBV12-4 and J usage is TRBJ1-2, with D hard to call. In DNA form, the CDR3 reads TGTGCCAGCAGTTCCTCCGACCGAGCGGGCTACACCTTC. Amino acid sequence: CASSSSDRAGYTF.